This TCR beta chain was documented in a study of Ad26.COV2.S vaccination and SARS-CoV-2 variants. Data came from immunoSEQ multiplex PCR; TCRdb stores just in-frame clones and leaves some out. The sample records about 480,000 clones, around 88% being singletons. The treatment here: roughly 19 received Ad26.COV2.S at low or high dose, single or two shots; roughly five received placebo; per-sample allocation not given. After the first vaccine or placebo injection, samples were drawn on day 63. V shed 6 bases and J 4 bases; nucleotides not matched to a gene: 9. Germline lookup yields CDR1 SQVTM and CDR2 ANQGSEA. The CDR3 consists of 15 residues.

The source material was peripheral blood, sampled in a trial of Ad26.COV2.S vaccine versus placebo. This TCR came from a person between 18 and 65 years old who received the Ad26.COV2.S COVID-19 vaccine or a placebo. The chain uses TRBV29-1 and TRBJ2-7; 13 positions match TRBD2. The CDR3 DNA sequence: TGCAGCGTCCTAGGACTAGCGGGAGCAGCGTACGAGCAGTACTTC. Translating gives CSVLGLAGAAYEQYF.